Included here is one T cell receptor beta chain sequence, with context. The antigen is unknown. J was trimmed by 7 bases and V by 4 bases; bases with no gene match: 4. CDR3 length equals 13 residues. The germline V gene has CDR1 SEHNR and CDR2 FQNEAQ (reference sequence). These data belong to a study of T cells after yellow fever vaccination. General observations from the study: Abundant clonotypes from the bulk population could contaminate FACS-sorted repertoires.

Production of TCR cDNA was by 5'RACE template switching, which also added a universal primer site and UMIs. One entry per CDR3 protein results from TCRdb running MiXCR on the 5' RACE reads. The table includes 400,000 or so distinct CDR3 sequences, around a tenth detected once. The TCR was taken from a man younger than 35 who received the YFV17D yellow fever vaccine. The V and J genes are TRBV7-9 and TRBJ1-1; 9 bases are a match to TRBD1. The specimen comprised PBMCs, sampled on the day of the first yellow fever vaccination. Here the CDR3 DNA reads TGTGCCAGCAGCTCACAGGGGGCGGGTGAAGCTTTCTTT. This translates into CASSSQGAGEAFF.